A selection of T cell receptor beta chains follows, all from one sample in a study of shared clonotypes between healthy human individuals. Only in-frame clones appear in the TCRdb table, and some are missing; sequencing was by immunoSEQ multiplex PCR. The profile shows about 2.2 million clones, about 93% of them singletons. Sequencing used naive CD8+ T cells from PBMCs. The receptors come from a man aged 18-30 years in good health. Some clones in this sample may be carry-over from other donors' samples. Each CDR3 is given with its conserved first and last residue. The order of the fields is V gene, J gene, D gene, clone size, CDR3 DNA, CDR3 protein. D genes are given only for firm matches. Expanded clones are given a class, and other clones once, few, many or no size at all.

TRBV18	TRBJ2-1	TRBD1	NA	TGTGCCAGCTCACCACCGCCACAGGGGGCGTGGAATGAGCAGTTCTTC	CASSPPPQGAWNEQFF
TRBV6-5	TRBJ1-1	NA	NA	TGTGCCAGCAGTTCCGGGACAAACACTGAAGCTTTCTTT	CASSSGTNTEAFF
TRBV28	TRBJ1-1	NA	NA	TGTGCCAGCAGTTTATACCCAGGAGCGAACACTGAAGCTTTCTTT	CASSLYPGANTEAFF
TRBV4-1	TRBJ1-5	NA	NA	TGCGCCAGCAGCCAAGTGGGGAGGGGAGATCAGCCCCAGCATTTT	CASSQVGRGDQPQHF
TRBV29-1	TRBJ1-2	NA	few	TGCAGCGCTCCCATCGGGCCCGGCTACACCTTC	CSAPIGPGYTF
TRBV9	TRBJ1-1	NA	NA	TGTGCCAGCAGCGTAGGGCCGGGGGGGACTGAAGCTTTCTTT	CASSVGPGGTEAFF
TRBV6-1	TRBJ2-1	TRBD2	NA	TGTGCCAGCAGCCCGCGGGGGAGCTCCTACAATGAGCAGTTCTTC	CASSPRGSSYNEQFF
TRBV9	TRBJ2-1	NA	NA	TGTGCCAGCAGCGATTATGACAATGAGCAGTTCTTC	CASSDYDNEQFF
TRBV30	TRBJ2-7	NA	NA	TGTGCCTGGAGTACAGCCTACGAGCAGTACTTC	CAWSTAYEQYF
TRBV5-8	TRBJ2-7	TRBD1	NA	TGTGCCAGCAGCTTGAACACCGGGACAGGGTACTACGAGCAGTACTTC	CASSLNTGTGYYEQYF
TRBV5-1	TRBJ1-2	TRBD1	NA	TGCGCCAGCAGCTTTTCCGGACCCCGGGACAGGGTAGGAAACTATGGCTACACCTTC	CASSFSGPRDRVGNYGYTF
TRBV4-3	TRBJ2-3	NA	NA	TGCGCCAGCAGCCCAGGCGCCCAAGGCACAGATACGCAGTATTTT	CASSPGAQGTDTQYF
TRBV5-1	TRBJ2-1	NA	once	TGCGCCAGCAGCTCCTCATCCGCCTCCTACAATGAGCAGTTCTTC	CASSSSSASYNEQFF
TRBV28	TRBJ2-7	NA	NA	TGTGCCAGCAGGCCAGGGCGGAGCTACGAGCAGTACTTC	CASRPGRSYEQYF
TRBV21-1	TRBJ1-1	NA	once	TGTGCCAGCAGCACCGTACAGATCATGAACACTGAAGCTTTCTTT	CASSTVQIMNTEAFF
TRBV28	TRBJ1-4	NA	NA	TGTGCCGGAGGCGATACAGGGAATGAAAAACTGTTTTTT	CAGGDTGNEKLFF
TRBV7-9	TRBJ1-1	NA	NA	TGTGCCAGCAGCTGGATAAACACTGAAGCTTTCTTT	CASSWINTEAFF
TRBV5-1	TRBJ2-7	NA	NA	TGCGCCAGCAGCCCCCGATGGGGAGGCGAGCAGTACTTC	CASSPRWGGEQYF
TRBV6-5	TRBJ2-3	NA	NA	TGTGCCAGCAGTTATTCAGGGAATACAGATACGCAGTATTTT	CASSYSGNTDTQYF
TRBV18	TRBJ1-4	NA	NA	TGTGCCAGCTCACCACCGATGGGGGAGGGAAATGAAAAACTGTTTTTT	CASSPPMGEGNEKLFF
TRBV7-9	TRBJ2-5	NA	once	TGTGCCAGCAGCCAATTAGTCCCCCAAGAGACCCAGTACTTC	CASSQLVPQETQYF
TRBV11-2	TRBJ2-3	TRBD2	NA	TGTGCCAGCAGCTTAAGGGGTAGCGGGAGGGCCATCATAGCAGATACGCAGTATTTT	CASSLRGSGRAIIADTQYF